This TCR beta chain was captured by sequencing in a study of T cell responses to AZD1222 COVID-19 vaccine. Study-level results: Without day 14 samples, only post-peak T cell repertoires were studied.

Per germline, CDR1 LGHDT and CDR2 YNNKEL (reference sequence). With 1 base clipped from V and 5 bases from J, the junction kept 3 bases outside the gene matches. CDR3 length: 14 residues. Comments on this clone: The antigen is not known.

Clones were read by immunoSEQ multiplex PCR, and TCRdb kept only the in-frame ones, dropping some. The sample shows roughly 130,000 clones, approximately 85% of them seen only once. V and J are TRBV3-1 (or the pseudogene TRBV3-2) and TRBJ1-2; TRBD1 agrees at 8 bases. This clonotype originated in an adult in good health. This specimen was peripheral blood, taken on day 0 of AZD1222 vaccination. The chain's CDR3 is CASSQGRQGYGYTF. CDR3 DNA: TGTGCCAGCAGCCAAGGGAGACAGGGGTATGGCTACACCTTC.